This paragraph covers one T cell receptor (beta chain) sequence. Its antigen is not known. The method was immunoSEQ multiplex PCR; TCRdb's version includes in-frame clones alone and lacks a portion of them. The sample contains fewer than 30,000 clones, about two thirds of which appear only once. The data belong to a study of vaccination effects on CD4 cells after COVID-19. General study points: From healthy vaccinees, only 1 of 255 vaccine-induced clones also reacted to common cold coronaviruses. Late post-vaccination samples showed marked contraction of infection- and vaccine-induced clones.

The ends were cut back, 0 bases at V and 6 bases at J, with 14 bases in the middle. Germline CDR1 reads SGHRS; CDR2 reads YFSETQ. The CDR3 is made up of 15 amino acids. Using viral peptide pools, the ViraFEST assay grew out antigen-specific CD4+ T cells prior to sequencing. Upon completion of 10 to 11 days in culture, CD4+ T cells were isolated. Neither prior SARS-CoV-2 infection nor positive nucleocapsid antibodies were present in the vaccine recipients. Half-medium changes using IL-2 medium occurred on days 3 and 7. The sequence was obtained from a human donor who received a COVID-19 vaccine. The sample was CD4+ T cells from PBMCs cultured with HCoV-OC43 spike peptides, taken before COVID-19 vaccination. Indicated subset: HCoV-OC43 spike overlapping peptide pool stimulation. The rearrangement uses TRBV5-1 and TRBJ2-3; tentative D call: TRBD1 (6 bases). CDR3 residues: CASSLDARGLDTQYF. Here the CDR3 DNA reads TGCGCCAGCAGCTTGGACGCCAGGGGATTGGATACGCAGTATTTT. The whole variable domain, remainder taken from reference TRBV5-1 and TRBJ2-3, is KAGVTQTPRYLIKTRGQQVTLSCSPISGHRSVSWYQQTPGQGLQFLFEYFSETQRNKGNFPGRFSGRQFSNSRSEMNVSTLELGDSALYLCASSLDARGLDTQYFGPGTRLTVL.